The T cell receptor beta chain described here comes from a study of blood T cell repertoires in COVID-19. Looking at the study overall: PBMCs, B-cell-depleted T cells, or T cells were the source of the cDNA or gDNA that made up the material.

Trimming cost V 4 bases and J 5 bases, with 23 bases left between them. The CDR3 is 17 amino acids. In germline, CDR1 is MNHNS, CDR2 SASEGT. Data came from immunoSEQ multiplex PCR; TCRdb stores just in-frame clones and leaves some out. The sample gives 20,000 to 25,000 clones, approximately 90% of which show up once; approximately 9% is in the top ten. Sequenced sample: peripheral blood. The V call is TRBV6-1, the J call TRBJ2-5; D possibly corresponds to TRBD2 (7 bases). The sequence derives from a human donor with active COVID-19. The donor label of this sample is uncertain. CDR3 sequence (DNA): TGTGCCAGCAGTGGAACTAGGGGGAATCGGGGGGAGGAGACCCAGTACTTC. This codes for CASSGTRGNRGEETQYF.